Each of the 17 T cell receptor beta chains below was sequenced from the same sample in a study of T cell responses to AZD1222 COVID-19 vaccine. Libraries were prepared by immunoSEQ multiplex PCR; TCRdb keeps only in-frame clonotypes and omits some of them. The data contain 80,000 or so clones, about 84% of them singletons. Source: peripheral blood, taken on day 0 of AZD1222 vaccination. The receptors derive from an adult in good health.

The genes are TRBV11-2 and TRBJ2-1; no firm D call. The length of the CDR3 is 16 residues. Deletions cut 2 bases from V and 3 bases from J, with 14 bases between. Germline lookup yields CDR1 SGHAT and CDR2 FQNNGV. The CDR3 DNA sequence: TGTGCCAGCAGCTTACGGGTTACCTTCCTCTACAATGAGCAGTTCTTC. It translates to CASSLRVTFLYNEQFF. The variable domain in full, completed from reference TRBV11-2 and TRBJ2-1, reads EAGVAQSPRYKIIEKRQSVAFWCNPISGHATLYWYQQILGQGPKLLIQFQNNGVVDDSQLPKDRFSAERLKGVDSTLKIQPAKLEDSAVYLCASSLRVTFLYNEQFFGPGTRLTVL.

The chain joins TRBV19 to TRBJ1-4; D ambiguous. Per germline, CDR1 LNHDA and CDR2 SQIVND (reference sequence). V dropped 4 bases and J dropped 8 bases, with 20 bases sitting between them. This CDR3 contains 16 residues. CDR3 region: CASSKFGSKALEKLFF. The CDR3 nucleotides are TGTGCCAGTAGTAAGTTTGGGTCGAAGGCCTTGGAAAAACTGTTTTTT.

This clone was observed a few times. This chain links TRBV24-1 with TRBJ2-7; 12 bases are shared with TRBD2. The V gene's germline CDR1 is KGHDR and CDR2 SFDVKD. This CDR3 has 17 amino acids. Losses at the gene ends were 4 bases for V and 3 bases for J; bases not matched to a gene: 9. The chain's CDR3 is CATSDPSSGRENYEQYF. The CDR3 bases are TGTGCCACCAGTGACCCTTCTAGCGGGAGGGAAAACTACGAGCAGTACTTC.

V and J are TRBV30 and TRBJ1-1; D gene unclear. Looked up from germline, CDR1 is GTSNPN and CDR2 is SVGIG (reference sequence). Trimming shortened V by 1 base and J by 3 bases, and 9 bases separated the two germline ends. This CDR3 has 13 amino acids. The CDR3 DNA reads TGTGCCTGGAGTGCGAACAGAGACACTGAAGCTTTCTTT. This gives the protein CAWSANRDTEAFF.

CDR3 sequence reads: CASSLLTGTNEKLFF. In DNA, the CDR3 is TGTGCCAGCAGCTTGTTGACAGGGACTAATGAAAAACTGTTTTTT. The chain links TRBV5-6 to TRBJ1-4; 7 nucleotides match TRBD1. CDR3 length equals 15 residues. With V trimmed by 1 base and J by 2 bases, 2 bases remained unmatched. The germline V gene encodes CDR1 SGHDT and CDR2 YYEEEE.

V gene TRBV28 combines with J gene TRBJ1-1; D is unresolved. The CDR3 sequence is 11 residues long. Germline values: CDR1 MDHEN, CDR2 SYDVKM. Trimming shortened V by 3 bases and J by 7 bases, and 6 bases separated the two germline ends. This CDR3 is CASSFASEAFF. DNA of the CDR3: TGTGCCAGCAGTTTTGCGAGTGAAGCTTTCTTT.

This clone came up a few times. This chain uses TRBV4-1 with TRBJ2-7; a weak D match, TRBD2 (5 bases). Trimming took off 1 base at V and 6 bases at J, with 19 bases between the two ends. CDR3 length: 16 amino acids. Looked up from germline, CDR1 is MGHRA and CDR2 is YSYEKL. CDR3 nucleotides: TGCGCCAGCAGCCAAGTGGACTTAGTGACTTACGGCGAGCAGTACTTC. Residues: CASSQVDLVTYGEQYF.

The CDR3: CASSLGASGGNYEQYF. The CDR3, as DNA: TGTGCCAGCAGCTTAGGGGCGAGTGGGGGTAACTACGAGCAGTACTTC. The chain links TRBV11-2 to TRBJ2-7; TRBD1 or TRBD2 may be the D gene (5 bases each). With 1 base removed from V and 3 bases from J, the gap between germline ends came to 16 bases. The CDR3 is 16 residues long. CDR1 is SGHAT and CDR2 is FQNNGV in the germline V gene.

The genes are TRBV20-1 and TRBJ2-7; D remains unclear. Trimming left V 3 bases short and J 0 bases short, with 12 bases between. The CDR3 consists of 14 residues. Germline assignment: CDR1 DFQATT and CDR2 SNEGSKA (reference sequence). As DNA, the CDR3 is TGCAGTGCTAGTCTAGGCGCCAGCTCCTACGAGCAGTACTTC. Its protein is CSASLGASSYEQYF.

This chain uses TRBV9 with TRBJ2-7, with 7 bases aligning to TRBD1. Trimming removed 0 bases from V and 5 bases from J; junction bases left unmatched: 17. The CDR3 has 18 amino acids. Germline V gene lookup returns CDR1 SGDLS and CDR2 YYNGEE. DNA of the CDR3: TGTGCCAGCAGCGTAGCCGGTGTTCCCGGACAGGATTCCAACGAGCAGTACTTC. This translates into CASSVAGVPGQDSNEQYF.

This chain connects TRBV9 to TRBJ2-5; D may match TRBD1 or TRBD2 (6 bases each). Germline V gene lookup returns CDR1 SGDLS and CDR2 YYNGEE. Trimming took 0 bases from V and 5 from J, leaving 14 bases between them. CDR3 length: 15 amino acids. The DNA for the CDR3 is TGTGCCAGCAGCGTAGAGGGGGGCCCCAGGGAGACCCAGTACTTC. Translating gives CASSVEGGPRETQYF. Full variable domain (remainder filled in from reference TRBV9 and TRBJ2-5): DSGVTQTPKHLITATGQRVTLRCSPRSGDLSVYWYQQSLDQGLQFLIQYYNGEERAKGNILERFSAQQFPDLHSELNLSSLELGDSALYFCASSVEGGPRETQYFGPGTRLLVL.

The chain employs TRBV7-9 and TRBJ1-1, with D hard to call. Trimming stripped 6 bases from V and 1 base from J, with 15 bases between. Germline V gene data show CDR1 as SEHNR and CDR2 as FQNEAQ (reference sequence). The CDR3 loop spans 15 amino acids. CDR3 nucleotides: TGTGCCAGCAGAGGGTCCGGACCTTGGAACACTGAAGCTTTCTTT. It codes for CASRGSGPWNTEAFF.

The chain recombines TRBV5-1 with TRBJ1-1; TRBD1 agrees at 8 bases. V shed 1 base and J 0 bases; nucleotides not matched to a gene: 5. The germline V gene encodes CDR1 SGHRS and CDR2 YFSETQ. The CDR3 loop spans 16 amino acids. The DNA of the CDR3 is TGCGCCAGCAGCTTGAGGCAGGGGGCGTTGAACACTGAAGCTTTCTTT. Translated: CASSLRQGALNTEAFF.

The chain links TRBV4-1 to TRBJ2-7, with a tentative D call TRBD1 (5 bases). The length of the CDR3 is 15 residues. V lost 3 bases, J lost 2 bases, and 14 bases lay in between. CDR1 MGHRA and CDR2 YSYEKL come from the germline V gene. The CDR3 nucleotides are TGCGCCAGCAGCCACAGGCAAGGGGCCGCCTACGAGCAGTACTTC. Amino acid sequence: CASSHRQGAAYEQYF.

The rearrangement links TRBV5-5 to TRBJ1-1; 11 bases map to TRBD1. There are 15 residues in the CDR3. The ends lost 4 bases at V and 5 bases at J; junction bases unmatched: 7. The V gene's germline CDR1 is SGHKS and CDR2 YYEKEE (reference sequence). The CDR3 is CASSPLRDRGTEAFF. The DNA for the CDR3 is TGTGCCAGCAGCCCGTTGCGGGACAGGGGGACTGAAGCTTTCTTT.

This chain connects TRBV18 to TRBJ2-7; the D gene is possibly TRBD2 (6 bases). This CDR3 is 14 amino acids long. V gave up 0 bases and J gave up 3 bases, with 9 bases separating them. Germline V gene sequence: CDR1 KGHSH, CDR2 LQKENI. This CDR3 reads CASSPPGGGYEQYF. The CDR3 nucleotides read TGTGCCAGCTCACCACCCGGGGGAGGCTACGAGCAGTACTTC. The variable domain in full, completed from reference TRBV18 and TRBJ2-7, reads NAGVMQNPRHLVRRRGQEARLRCSPMKGHSHVYWYRQLPEEGLKFMVYLQKENIIDESGMPKERFSAEFPKEGPSILRIQQVVRGDSAAYFCASSPPGGGYEQYFGPGTRLTVT.

CDR3: CASSVYQGRGYNEQFF. CDR3 sequence (DNA): TGTGCCAGCAGCGTTTACCAGGGACGCGGCTACAATGAGCAGTTCTTC. V usage is TRBV11-2 and J usage is TRBJ2-1; either TRBD1 or TRBD2 may supply D (5 bases each). V was trimmed by 5 bases and J by 3 bases, leaving 17 bases between them. The germline gives CDR1 SGHAT, CDR2 FQNNGV. The CDR3 runs to 16 residues.